The present T cell receptor beta chain was sequenced within a study of blood T cell repertoires in COVID-19. At the level of the study: Researchers got acute and convalescent COVID-19 samples from the United States, Italy and Spain.

This clone appeared a few times. The data were produced by immunoSEQ multiplex PCR, yet TCRdb's version contains in-frame clones alone and is incomplete. The table has 250,000 to 350,000 clones, over 75% seen once. With 0 bases removed from V and 5 bases from J, the gap between germline ends came to 13 bases. From germline, CDR1 is KGHSH and CDR2 LQKENI. The CDR3 consists of 15 residues. V and J are TRBV18 and TRBJ2-5; possibly TRBD2 for D (6 bases). The clonotype originates from a woman between 18 and 29 years old who had recovered from COVID-19. The sample comprised PBMCs or T cells enriched from blood (not recorded which). DNA of the CDR3: TGTGCCAGCTCACCACCCTCCGTGGGGAGGGAGACCCAGTACTTC. It codes for CASSPPSVGRETQYF.